This T cell receptor beta chain was identified in a study of read filtering for tumor transcriptome and immune sequencing. Looking at the study overall: RNA-seq yielded only about 75 to 1273 TCR reads, IR-seq about 4 to 10.27 million.

This clonotype was picked up a small number of times. This library used around 400 ng RNA and molecular barcoded adaptors spanning alpha/delta and beta/gamma chains. One entry per CDR3 protein, called by TCRdb with MiXCR from the reads. Among about 14,000 distinct CDR3 sequences, roughly 20% were seen once, and the ten largest hold approximately 80%. The CDR3 has 14 amino acids. In germline, CDR1 is MDHEN, CDR2 SYDVKM. The V gene lost 4 bases and the J gene lost 2 bases, with 12 bases spanning the gap. V and J are TRBV28 and TRBJ2-7; no clear D. This TCR was recovered from a donor at least 40 years old with multiple myeloma. The sample was a population of CD138-negative cells sorted from bone marrow. The CDR3 DNA reads TGTGCCAGCAGTTCCCCCTCGGTCGCCTACGAGCAGTACTTC. Protein product: CASSSPSVAYEQYF.